One sample yielded the 29 T cell receptor beta chains listed below, sequenced in a study of blood T cell repertoires in COVID-19. This table comes from immunoSEQ multiplex PCR, and its TCRdb copy is limited to in-frame clones, with some not included. The table shows about 110,000 clones, with about 86% occurring only once. The sequencing sample was made of peripheral blood. Receptor source: a man older than 75 with acute or convalescent COVID-19.

There are a few counts of this clone. CDR3: CASSWDNRPGQPQHF. Written as DNA, the CDR3 is TGTGCCAGCAGTTGGGACAACCGACCAGGCCAGCCCCAGCATTTT. The rearrangement uses TRBV6-5 and TRBJ1-5, with TRBD1 as a possible D gene (6 bases). Germline V gene lookup returns CDR1 MNHEY and CDR2 SVGAGI. The CDR3 is 15 amino acids. V lost 4 bases and J lost 7, with 17 bases in between.

This chain joins TRBV29-1 and TRBJ1-1; a possible D gene is TRBD1 (5 bases). Germline V gives CDR1 SQVTM, CDR2 ANQGSEA. Trimming took off 4 bases at V and 0 bases at J, with 18 bases between the two ends. The CDR3 consists of 16 residues. The CDR3 loop is CSVGRGGTVMNTEAFF. The CDR3 coding sequence is TGCAGCGTTGGCCGCGGAGGGACCGTAATGAACACTGAAGCTTTCTTT.

V and J are TRBV14 and TRBJ2-1, with TRBD2 matching over 9 bases. The V gene end was trimmed by 1 base and the J gene end by 6 bases; junction bases not matched to a gene: 4. Germline V gives CDR1 SGHDN, CDR2 FVKESK. This CDR3 has 15 amino acids. The CDR3 region has the DNA TGTGCCAGCAGCCAAGGTGCTAGCGGGATCAATGAGCAGTTCTTC. Translating it yields CASSQGASGINEQFF.

This chain connects TRBV3-1 (or the pseudogene TRBV3-2) to TRBJ2-7; TRBD2 matches 9 bases. The CDR3 spans 14 residues. V was clipped by 3 bases and J by 3 bases; unmatched bases: 3. Germline CDR1 is LGHDT and CDR2 is YNNKEL (reference sequence). The CDR3 here is CASSQREGRYEQYF. DNA of the CDR3: TGTGCCAGCAGCCAGCGGGAGGGCCGCTACGAGCAGTACTTC.

The chain has TRBV5-4 and TRBJ2-5; TRBD1 agrees at 7 bases. Per germline, CDR1 SGHNT and CDR2 YYREEE (reference sequence). Unmatched junction bases numbered 6, after V lost 0 bases and J lost 1 base. This CDR3 region has 16 residues. This CDR3 is CASSLAKRGLQETQYF. CDR3 bases: TGTGCCAGCAGCTTGGCCAAGAGGGGGCTCCAAGAGACCCAGTACTTC.

The chain carries TRBV2 and TRBJ1-4; D may be TRBD1 (5 bases). This CDR3 region has 16 residues. CDR1 SNHLY and CDR2 FYNNEI come from the germline V gene. Between the trimmed V and J ends, which lost 6 bases and 6 bases, there was a span of 20 bases. The CDR3 nucleotides are TGTGCCAGCAGCAAGGAGAGTGGGGCTGGGGATGAAAAACTGTTTTTT. Translation: CASSKESGAGDEKLFF.

The chain's CDR3 is CASSFGGTEAFF. CDR3 DNA sequence: TGTGCCAGCAGTTTCGGGGGAACTGAAGCTTTCTTT. The chain is built from TRBV12-3 or TRBV12-4 and TRBJ1-1, with a tentative D call TRBD1 (5 bases). The ends were cut back, 3 bases at V and 5 bases at J, with 7 bases in the middle. There are 12 residues in the CDR3.

The chain recombines TRBV18 with TRBJ1-3; D ambiguous. The CDR3 is 14 residues long. CDR1 is KGHSH and CDR2 is LQKENI in the germline V gene. Trimming took off 5 bases at V and 4 bases at J, with 12 bases between the two ends. The CDR3 spells CASSFGEEGNTIYF. DNA of the CDR3: TGTGCCAGCTCATTTGGTGAAGAGGGAAACACCATATATTTT.

Of note for this clone: The same CDR3 also results from other DNA sequences found in this sample. The chain employs TRBV5-1 and TRBJ2-1; no definite D call. CDR3 size: 14 residues. Trimming cost V 0 bases and J 4 bases, with 8 bases left between them. CDR1 is SGHRS, CDR2 YFSETQ, per germline. In nucleotides, the CDR3 is TGCGCCAGCAGCTTGGGGCAGACTTACAATGAGCAGTTCTTC. Amino acids: CASSLGQTYNEQFF.

The rearrangement joins TRBV24-1 to TRBJ2-3; perhaps TRBD2 as D (6 bases). V dropped 2 bases and J dropped 0 bases, with 11 bases sitting between them. CDR3 length equals 16 residues. CDR1 is KGHDR, CDR2 SFDVKD, per germline. CDR3 in amino acids: CATSDSRGTSTDTQYF. In DNA form, the CDR3 reads TGTGCCACCAGTGATTCCCGGGGGACTAGCACAGATACGCAGTATTTT.

The sample holds a few counts of this clone. J is TRBJ2-3 and V is TRBV6-4, with a possible D match to TRBD1 (5 bases). This CDR3 spans 15 amino acids. Trimming removed 5 bases at V and 3 bases at J, with 15 bases between. From germline, CDR1 is MRHNA and CDR2 SNTAGT. The CDR3, as DNA: TGTGCCAGCAGTCCTGACAGTCTTAAGACAGATACGCAGTATTTT. This codes for CASSPDSLKTDTQYF.

This clone was observed once. The chain recombines TRBV25-1 with TRBJ2-7; perhaps TRBD1 as D (6 bases). Trimming stripped 2 bases from V and 2 bases from J, with 13 bases between. Germline V CDR1 and CDR2: MGHDK, SYGVNS. This CDR3 spans 15 amino acids. The DNA of the CDR3 is TGTGCCAGCAGTGAAACAGGGACGTTGGCCTACGAGCAGTACTTC. Its protein is CASSETGTLAYEQYF.

This chain joins TRBV6-5 and TRBJ1-6; 7 positions match TRBD1. Trimming cost V 6 bases and J 9 bases; bases outside gene matches: 8. The CDR3 length is 14 residues. CDR1 is MNHEY and CDR2 is SVGAGI in the germline V gene. The CDR3 protein is CASRRDSGSSPLHF. CDR3 DNA: TGTGCCAGCAGGCGGGACAGCGGAAGTTCACCCCTCCACTTT.

The chain has TRBV28 and TRBJ2-1, with 9 bases fitting TRBD2. V trimming: 4 bases; J trimming: 5 bases; junction bases outside the gene matches: 12. The CDR3 spans 17 residues. CDR1 is MDHEN, CDR2 SYDVKM, per germline. The CDR3 loop is CASSSISGTSPDNEQFF. The CDR3, as DNA: TGTGCCAGCAGTTCGATCTCCGGGACTAGCCCAGACAATGAGCAGTTCTTC.

V is TRBV7-9 and J is TRBJ1-6, with 7 nucleotides matching TRBD1. Germline CDR1 SEHNR, CDR2 FQNEAQ (reference sequence). Losses at the gene ends were 5 bases for V and 6 bases for J; bases not matched to a gene: 7. This CDR3 is built from 15 residues. The CDR3 loop reads CASSERQGSNSPLHF. The CDR3 DNA follows: TGTGCCAGCAGCGAAAGACAGGGTTCTAATTCACCCCTCCACTTT.

The chain links TRBV7-3 to TRBJ1-1, with 8 bases lining up with TRBD1. V trimming: 2 bases; J trimming: 1 base; junction bases outside the gene matches: 0. The CDR3 is 14 residues long. From germline, CDR1 is SGHTA and CDR2 FQGTGA. CDR3 nucleotides: TGTGCCAGCAGCTTAGGGACAGGGAACACTGAAGCTTTCTTT. Translation gives CASSLGTGNTEAFF.

Concerning this clone itself: At one of its ends the junction is not consistent with the germline gene, which may arise from a read error. This chain links TRBV6-5 with TRBJ2-7, with D possibly TRBD1 on 5 matching bases. The CDR3 sequence is 14 residues long. Germline V lookup: CDR1 MNHEY, CDR2 SVGAGI. In DNA, the CDR3 is TGTGCCAGCAGTAACTCGCGGCAGGGTTACGAGCAGTACTTC. It encodes CASSNSRQGYEQYF.

This chain joins TRBV4-2 and TRBJ1-1; D call uncertain. The CDR3 totals 14 residues. Trimming took off 0 bases at V and 5 bases at J, with 10 bases between the two ends. CDR1 and CDR2 from the germline V gene are LGHNA and YNFKEQ. CDR3 coding DNA: TGTGCCAGCAGCCAAGACGGAAGGAGGACTGAAGCTTTCTTT. This codes for CASSQDGRRTEAFF.

The CDR3 here is CAWRGQGNYGYTF. The CDR3 DNA reads as TGTGCCTGGAGGGGACAGGGGAACTATGGCTACACCTTC. This chain joins TRBV30 and TRBJ1-2, with TRBD1 matching over 10 bases. V lost 3 bases, J lost 2 bases, and 0 bases stayed unmatched. The CDR3 loop spans 13 amino acids. CDR1 is GTSNPN, CDR2 SVGIG, per germline (reference sequence).

V and J are TRBV7-2 and TRBJ1-6; 9 nucleotides line up with TRBD1. The CDR3 contains 14 residues. The ends lost 4 bases at V and 10 bases at J; junction bases unmatched: 5. Germline V gene sequence: CDR1 SGHTA, CDR2 FQGNSA. This CDR3 reads CASSSGTGWSPLHF. The DNA for the CDR3 is TGTGCCAGCAGCTCCGGGACAGGGTGGTCACCCCTCCACTTT. The full variable domain, with the rest looked up from reference TRBV7-2 and TRBJ1-6, is GAGVSQSPSNKVTEKGKDVELRCDPISGHTALYWYRQSLGQGLEFLIYFQGNSAPDKSGLPSDRFSAERTGGSVSTLTIQRTQQEDSAVYLCASSSGTGWSPLHFGNGTRLTVT.

A few counts support this clone. The CDR3: CASSLDPQGYEQYF. In DNA form, the CDR3 reads TGTGCCAGCAGCTTGGACCCACAGGGCTACGAGCAGTACTTC. J is TRBJ2-7 and V is TRBV5-5; possibly TRBD1 for D (6 bases). The germline gives CDR1 SGHKS, CDR2 YYEKEE (reference sequence). This CDR3 region has 14 residues. V was cut by 0 bases and J by 3 bases, with 10 bases left in between.

This chain links TRBV6-6 with TRBJ1-1; D is ambiguous. The germline V and J ends were trimmed by 5 bases and 1 base, with 11 bases remaining between them. CDR1 MNHNY and CDR2 SVGAGI come from the germline V gene (reference sequence). This CDR3 comprises 14 residues. Written as DNA, the CDR3 is TGTGCCAGCAGTGTCTCTTCAGGGAACACTGAAGCTTTCTTT. Its protein is CASSVSSGNTEAFF.

This clone came up a few times. The chain is built from TRBV19 and TRBJ2-3, with TRBD2 matching over 10 bases. The CDR3 contains 16 residues. In germline, CDR1 is LNHDA, CDR2 SQIVND (reference sequence). The V gene end was trimmed by 4 bases and the J gene end by 0 bases; junction bases not matched to a gene: 4. The CDR3 is CASSRTSGSSTDTQYF. In nucleotides, the CDR3 is TGTGCCAGTAGTAGGACTAGCGGATCTAGCACAGATACGCAGTATTTT.

This clone appeared once. The rearrangement links TRBV6-2 or TRBV6-3 to TRBJ1-6; 9 nucleotides align to TRBD1. The CDR3 is 15 residues long. CDR1 and CDR2 from the germline V gene are MNHEY and SVGEGT. The junction had 9 bases not matched to a gene; V was cut back by 5 bases and J by 10 bases. CDR3 loop: CASSIQGAFRSPLHF. CDR3 DNA sequence: TGTGCCAGCAGTATACAGGGGGCCTTTAGGTCACCCCTCCACTTT.

V gene TRBV2 combines with J gene TRBJ2-4; the match to TRBD1 covers 8 bases. The V gene's germline CDR1 is SNHLY and CDR2 FYNNEI. The CDR3 sequence is 15 residues long. The junction had 4 bases not matched to a gene; V was cut back by 6 bases and J by 0 bases. The CDR3 region has the DNA TGTGCCAGCAGCTTCGACAGGGGAGCCAAAAACATTCAGTACTTC. Protein product: CASSFDRGAKNIQYF.

The chain joins TRBV5-1 to TRBJ2-3; TRBD2 might be the D (6 bases). The germline CDR1 and CDR2 sequences are SGHRS and YFSETQ. V was pared by 0 bases and J by 4 bases, with 15 bases between. The CDR3 is 16 residues long. The CDR3 DNA is TGCGCCAGCAGCTTGGATTCGGCGGGATTGTCAGATACGCAGTATTTT. It is translated as CASSLDSAGLSDTQYF.

The chain links TRBV6-5 to TRBJ1-5, with TRBD1 matching 10 bases. The CDR3 has 13 amino acids. CDR1 is MNHEY and CDR2 is SVGAGI in the germline V gene. V was clipped by 8 bases and J by 8 bases; unmatched bases: 6. The DNA of the CDR3 is TGTGCCAGCCGGGGACAGGGGAACAAGCCCCAGCATTTT. It yields the protein CASRGQGNKPQHF.

This clone turned up a few times. This chain links TRBV5-1 with TRBJ2-1; TRBD2 agrees at 11 bases. Trimming took 0 bases from V and 4 from J; bases not matched to a gene: 3. The length of the CDR3 is 16 residues. Germline CDR1 is SGHRS and CDR2 is YFSETQ. Here the CDR3 DNA reads TGCGCCAGCAGCTTGGCGGGACTAGCGGAGTACAATGAGCAGTTCTTC. Translating it yields CASSLAGLAEYNEQFF.

CDR3 in DNA: TGCGCCAGCAGCCGAAGGACAGGCAATCAGCCCCAGCATTTT. Translation gives CASSRRTGNQPQHF. V gene TRBV4-1 combines with J gene TRBJ1-5; D may be TRBD1 (6 bases). The germline V gene has CDR1 MGHRA and CDR2 YSYEKL. CDR3 length equals 14 residues. V was clipped by 4 bases and J by 2 bases, with 9 bases between them.